Below, 14 T cell receptor beta chains from the same sample are listed, as sequenced in a study of cytomegalovirus exposure and HLA in healthy donors. The PCR used 60 Vbeta and 13 Jbeta primers. Produced via immunoSEQ multiplex PCR; TCRdb's table is partial and in-frame only. Among more than 95,000 clones listed, 65% to 85% were seen once. The sample consisted of PBMCs. All receptors come from a man aged 18 to 35 in good health and CMV-seropositive.

The V call is TRBV7-2, the J call TRBJ2-3; 14 bases are shared with TRBD2. The CDR3 consists of 17 residues. Unmatched junction bases numbered 5, after V lost 0 bases and J lost 6 bases. Germline V lookup: CDR1 SGHTA, CDR2 FQGNSA. The CDR3 is CASSLAPGLAGVDTQYF. The CDR3, as DNA: TGTGCCAGCAGCTTAGCCCCGGGACTAGCGGGAGTGGATACGCAGTATTTT.

The rearrangement joins TRBV14 to TRBJ1-2; no clear D. Germline V gene lookup returns CDR1 SGHDN and CDR2 FVKESK. The CDR3 has 14 residues. V lost 1 base, J lost 3 bases, and 9 bases lay in between. This chain's CDR3 is CASSQAGGYYGYTF. The CDR3 DNA reads as TGTGCCAGCAGCCAAGCCGGCGGATACTATGGCTACACCTTC.

The rearrangement links TRBV18 to TRBJ1-2; no firm D call. Per the germline V gene, CDR1 is KGHSH and CDR2 is LQKENI. CDR3 length: 17 amino acids. V lost 1 base to trimming and J lost 4 bases, with 19 bases between them. Here the CDR3 DNA reads TGTGCCAGCTCACCACTAGCCAGAACCTTAGGTGGCTATGGCTACACCTTC. Translated, it gives CASSPLARTLGGYGYTF.

The chain employs TRBV11-2 and TRBJ2-5, with TRBD1 as a possible D gene (5 bases). TRBJ2-7 matches the DNA end more closely, so the J call is doubtful. The CDR3 is made up of 15 amino acids. Germline values: CDR1 SGHAT, CDR2 FQNNGV. CDR3 nucleotide sequence: TGTGCCAGCAGCTCACACAGGACCGCCGGCTACGAGCAGTACTTC. As protein: CASSSHRTAGYEQYF.

The DNA of the CDR3 is TGTGCCAGCAGCGTAGAGGTAGCGGGAGGGCCCCGGGGGGAACAGTACTTC. Amino acids: CASSVEVAGGPRGEQYF. This chain joins TRBV9 and TRBJ2-7, with 11 nucleotides matching TRBD2. The V segment lost 0 bases and the J segment 10 bases; nucleotides outside the gene matches: 15. Per the germline V gene, CDR1 is SGDLS and CDR2 is YYNGEE. The CDR3 is 17 residues long.

This chain connects TRBV5-6 to TRBJ1-1, with 8 bases matching TRBD1. The germline V gene encodes CDR1 SGHDT and CDR2 YYEEEE. This CDR3 has 13 amino acids. Germline trimming cut 4 bases from V and 4 bases from J; bases unmatched to any gene: 3. In nucleotides, the CDR3 is TGTGCCAGCAGCGCGACAGGGGTCACTGAAGCTTTCTTT. Translated: CASSATGVTEAFF.

This chain's CDR3 is CASSDYRDYEQYF. CDR3 in DNA: TGTGCCAGCAGTGACTACAGAGACTACGAGCAGTACTTC. This rearrangement joins TRBV2 to TRBJ2-7; D gene ambiguous. Deletions cut 3 bases from V and 3 bases from J, with 9 bases between. CDR1 is SNHLY and CDR2 is FYNNEI in the germline V gene. The CDR3 length is 13 residues. Based on the CDR3 plus reference TRBV2 and TRBJ2-7, the full variable domain is EPEVTQTPSHQVTQMGQEVILRCVPISNHLYFYWYRQILGQKVEFLVSFYNNEISEKSEIFDDQFSVERPDGSNFTLKIRSTKLEDSAMYFCASSDYRDYEQYFGPGTRLTVT.

V usage is TRBV5-6 and J usage is TRBJ2-1, with TRBD1 as a possible D gene (5 bases). V lost 1 base and J 1 base, leaving 9 bases between the germline ends. CDR3 length equals 15 residues. The germline CDR1 and CDR2 sequences are SGHDT and YYEEEE. In DNA form, the CDR3 reads TGTGCCAGCAGCTTGTTAGCAGGGTCCTACAATGAGCAGTTCTTC. Translated: CASSLLAGSYNEQFF.

The chain couples TRBV6-6 to TRBJ2-3; D unclear. The germline V gene has CDR1 MNHNY and CDR2 SVGAGI (reference sequence). The CDR3 is 16 amino acids. Between the trimmed V and J ends, which lost 8 bases and 2 bases, there was a span of 20 bases. The DNA of the CDR3 is TGTGCCAGCCCATGTTTTGGGCGCACAGACACAGATACGCAGTATTTT. It codes for CASPCFGRTDTDTQYF.

The chain carries TRBV5-1 and TRBJ1-1; 8 bases line up with TRBD1. Germline V CDR1 and CDR2: SGHRS, YFSETQ. V lost 1 base to trimming and J lost 12 bases; unmatched junction nucleotides: 8. The CDR3 loop spans 13 amino acids. In DNA, the CDR3 is TGCGCCAGCAGCTTGAGCGGACAGGGTAATTCTTTCTTT. It encodes CASSLSGQGNSFF.

The J gene is TRBJ2-1, the V gene TRBV5-5, with 7 bases lining up with TRBD2. The germline gives CDR1 SGHKS, CDR2 YYEKEE (reference sequence). V shed 4 bases and J 7 bases; nucleotides not matched to a gene: 8. The CDR3 spans 14 residues. The CDR3 sequence is CASSRPTSSNEQFF. As DNA, the CDR3 is TGTGCCAGCAGCCGCCCGACTAGCTCAAATGAGCAGTTCTTC.

This clone was counted once. V usage is TRBV5-1 and J usage is TRBJ1-1, with 8 nucleotides matching TRBD1. V lost 0 bases and J lost 8; bases outside the gene matches: 9. Germline V gives CDR1 SGHRS, CDR2 YFSETQ. The CDR3 loop spans 15 amino acids. The CDR3 loop reads CASSLDGEDRVEAFF. The CDR3 region has the DNA TGCGCCAGCAGCTTGGATGGGGAGGACAGGGTGGAAGCTTTCTTT.

The chain carries TRBV19 and TRBJ2-1; TRBD2 aligns across 7 bases. With 5 bases clipped from V and 5 bases from J, the junction kept 18 bases outside the gene matches. The CDR3 has 18 amino acids. Germline V CDR1 and CDR2: LNHDA, SQIVND (reference sequence). CDR3 protein: CASSSTPGSRGGHNEQFF. CDR3 nucleotide sequence: TGTGCCAGTAGTTCCACCCCAGGTTCGCGCGGGGGACACAATGAGCAGTTCTTC.

The chain recombines TRBV19 with TRBJ2-7, with 11 bases that match TRBD2. The CDR3 consists of 18 residues. Germline CDR1 LNHDA, CDR2 SQIVND (reference sequence). Trimming cost V 3 bases and J 4 bases; bases outside gene matches: 14. This CDR3 reads CASSISITSGSSGYEQYF. CDR3 DNA: TGTGCCAGTAGTATCTCCATTACTAGCGGGAGCTCAGGTTACGAGCAGTACTTC.